This passage covers 6 T cell receptor beta chains from one sample sequenced in a study of cytomegalovirus exposure and HLA in healthy donors. The PCR ran on 60 Vbeta and 13 Jbeta primers. Data came from immunoSEQ multiplex PCR; TCRdb stores just in-frame clones and leaves some out. The sample yields more than 100,000 clones, 70% to 80% seen once. The sample taken for sequencing was PBMCs. The origin of the receptors is a woman aged 55-69 years in good health and CMV-seronegative.

The count of this clone is one. One junction end disagrees with the germline gene, perhaps due to a read error. Other DNA sequences of this sample code for an identical CDR3. V and J are TRBV6-6 and TRBJ2-3; perhaps TRBD2 as D (6 bases). This CDR3 spans 14 amino acids. Germline V gene data show CDR1 as MNHNY and CDR2 as SVGAGI (reference sequence). For the CDR3, the DNA is TGCGCCAGCAGGCCCGGGGGTAGCACAGATACGCAGTATTTT. This gives the protein CASRPGGSTDTQYF.

The CDR3 here is CASSLGGTRTEAFF. The CDR3 bases are TGTGCCAGCAGTTTAGGAGGGACGAGGACTGAAGCTTTCTTT. This sequence joins TRBV28 and TRBJ1-1; possibly TRBD1 for D (5 bases). The CDR3 is 14 amino acids. The germline V gene has CDR1 MDHEN and CDR2 SYDVKM. Trimming left V 2 bases short and J 5 bases short, with 12 bases between.

V usage is TRBV18 and J usage is TRBJ1-2; TRBD1 matches at 7 bases. Losses at the gene ends were 2 bases for V and 0 bases for J; bases not matched to a gene: 3. The CDR3 consists of 15 residues. Germline V gene data show CDR1 as KGHSH and CDR2 as LQKENI. The chain's CDR3 is CASSPGTASNYGYTF. CDR3 nucleotides: TGTGCCAGCTCACCAGGGACAGCTTCTAACTATGGCTACACCTTC.

CDR3 bases: TGCGCCAGCAGCGGGACAGGGAACACCGGGGAGCTGTTTTTT. Translation: CASSGTGNTGELFF. The gene calls are TRBV5-1 and TRBJ2-2; 8 bases match TRBD1. The germline CDR1 and CDR2 sequences are SGHRS and YFSETQ. The CDR3 spans 14 residues. V shed 4 bases and J 1 base; nucleotides not matched to a gene: 0.

A few counts support this clone. The CDR3 sequence is CASSEFGGWGGITYEQYF. CDR3 coding DNA: TGTGCCAGCAGTGAATTTGGGGGGTGGGGGGGGATAACCTACGAGCAGTACTTC. This sequence joins TRBV6-1 and TRBJ2-7; 7 bases fit TRBD2. The CDR3 has 18 residues. Trimming removed 2 bases from V and 2 bases from J; junction bases left unmatched: 15. The V gene's germline CDR1 is MNHNS and CDR2 SASEGT.

The chain is built from TRBV9 and TRBJ2-1, with 7 bases that match TRBD2. Germline assignment: CDR1 SGDLS and CDR2 YYNGEE. The CDR3 runs 16 residues. After removal of 0 bases from V and 5 bases from J, the junction contained 8 bases not matched to a gene. The chain's CDR3 is CASSVGGAGPDNEQFF. The CDR3 DNA follows: TGTGCCAGCAGCGTAGGGGGAGCGGGGCCGGACAATGAGCAGTTCTTC.